The 30 T cell receptor beta chains listed next were all sequenced from one sample in a study of cytomegalovirus exposure and HLA in healthy donors. PCR employed 60 Vbeta and 13 Jbeta primers. Assay: immunoSEQ multiplex PCR; the TCRdb copy retains only in-frame clones and omits some. This sample's table reports more than 90,000 clones. Sequences were obtained from PBMCs. All receptors derive from a man aged 35 to 55 in good health and CMV-seropositive.

The chain links TRBV4-1 to TRBJ2-3; 12 bases agree with TRBD2. Germline CDR1 is MGHRA and CDR2 is YSYEKL. This CDR3 is built from 18 residues. V shed 2 bases, J shed 3 bases, and the junction held 9 bases outside the gene matches. Here the CDR3 reads CASSQQLALAGGTDTQYF. The DNA of the CDR3 is TGCGCCAGCAGCCAACAACTTGCTCTAGCGGGAGGGACAGATACGCAGTATTTT.

The V gene is TRBV10-3, the J gene TRBJ2-3; 11 positions match TRBD2. V shed 2 bases, J shed 4 bases, and the junction held 5 bases outside the gene matches. The V gene's germline CDR1 is ENHRY and CDR2 SYGVKD. This CDR3 contains 16 residues. The CDR3 spells CAISETSGRFADTQYF. The CDR3 DNA follows: TGTGCCATCAGTGAGACTAGCGGGAGATTTGCAGATACGCAGTATTTT.

The V and J genes are TRBV4-2 and TRBJ2-1; D is ambiguous. From germline, CDR1 is LGHNA and CDR2 YNFKEQ. With 1 base removed from V and 4 bases from J, the gap between germline ends came to 8 bases. The CDR3 loop spans 14 amino acids. The CDR3 bases are TGTGCCAGCAGCCAAGGGCAAGTGTACAATGAGCAGTTCTTC. Translation: CASSQGQVYNEQFF.

V usage is TRBV5-6 and J usage is TRBJ2-7, with 8 bases identical to TRBD1. The CDR3 consists of 13 residues. CDR1 is SGHDT, CDR2 YYEEEE, per germline. With 4 bases clipped from V and 5 bases from J, the junction kept 5 bases outside the gene matches. CDR3 sequence (DNA): TGTGCCAGCAGCCTAGACAGGGGCGACGAGCAGTACTTC. As protein: CASSLDRGDEQYF.

The chain is built from TRBV2 and TRBJ2-1, with TRBD2 matching over 8 bases. Germline V CDR1 and CDR2: SNHLY, FYNNEI. CDR3 length: 15 residues. V dropped 7 bases and J dropped 5; count of bases not matched to a gene: 10. CDR3 sequence (DNA): TGTGCCAGCACAAGGCGGGGGGTGGATAACAATGAGCAGTTCTTC. Translated: CASTRRGVDNNEQFF.

The CDR3 DNA reads as TGTGCCAGCAGAGGACAGCAGACCGGGGAGCTGTTTTTT. Protein: CASRGQQTGELFF. The gene calls are TRBV2 and TRBJ2-2; a weak D match, TRBD1 (6 bases). CDR3 length: 13 amino acids. Per germline, CDR1 SNHLY and CDR2 FYNNEI. V was pared by 6 bases and J by 5 bases, with 10 bases between. The full variable domain, rest sourced from reference TRBV2 and TRBJ2-2, is EPEVTQTPSHQVTQMGQEVILRCVPISNHLYFYWYRQILGQKVEFLVSFYNNEISEKSEIFDDQFSVERPDGSNFTLKIRSTKLEDSAMYFCASRGQQTGELFFGEGSRLTVL.

This rearrangement joins TRBV29-1 to TRBJ1-1; no reliable D call. The V end was cut by 6 bases, the J end by 11 bases, with 31 bases between. Per germline, CDR1 SQVTM and CDR2 ANQGSEA. The CDR3 has 16 amino acids. CDR3 sequence reads: CSVHLSGSRGFDLAFF. Here the CDR3 DNA reads TGCAGCGTCCACCTGAGTGGTTCCCGGGGATTTGATTTGGCTTTCTTT.

The chain has TRBV7-3 and TRBJ2-3, with 7 bases lining up with TRBD2. This CDR3 is 15 amino acids long. Per germline, CDR1 SGHTA and CDR2 FQGTGA. Trimming removed 1 base from V and 4 bases from J; junction bases left unmatched: 5. The CDR3: CASSLIGGRADTQYF. The DNA for the CDR3 is TGTGCCAGCAGCTTAATAGGAGGGAGGGCAGATACGCAGTATTTT.

The chain couples TRBV19 to TRBJ1-2, with 10 bases matching TRBD1. The junction had 14 bases not matched to a gene; V was cut back by 6 bases and J by 4 bases. Germline CDR1 LNHDA, CDR2 SQIVND (reference sequence). This CDR3 contains 17 residues. In DNA, the CDR3 is TGTGCCAGTAGCCGCCTGGGGACAGGGGCGAACTTCTATGGCTACACCTTC. Translating gives CASSRLGTGANFYGYTF.

The gene calls are TRBV7-2 and TRBJ2-7, with D perhaps TRBD1 (7 bases). CDR1 SGHTA and CDR2 FQGNSA come from the germline V gene. This CDR3 is built from 15 residues. Trimming stripped 1 base from V and 1 base from J, with 11 bases between. The CDR3 sequence: CASSLGQGGSYEQYF. The CDR3, as DNA: TGTGCCAGCAGCTTAGGGCAGGGGGGTTCCTACGAGCAGTACTTC.

V and J are TRBV29-1 and TRBJ1-2, with TRBD1 matching 9 bases. This CDR3 is 14 amino acids long. Unmatched junction bases numbered 13, after V lost 6 bases and J lost 8 bases. The germline V gene encodes CDR1 SQVTM and CDR2 ANQGSEA. The CDR3 DNA reads as TGCAGCGTAGATAACTGGGACAGGGTGGACGGCTACACCTTC. It yields the protein CSVDNWDRVDGYTF. Full variable domain (rest looked up from reference TRBV29-1 and TRBJ1-2): SAVISQKPSRDICQRGTSLTIQCQVDSQVTMMFWYRQQPGQSLTLIATANQGSEATYESGFVIDKFPISRPNLTFSTLTVSNMSPEDSSIYLCSVDNWDRVDGYTFGSGTRLTVV.

The chain employs TRBV19 and TRBJ2-1; TRBD2 agrees at 7 bases. The germline V gene has CDR1 LNHDA and CDR2 SQIVND (reference sequence). The CDR3 is 17 residues long. With V trimmed by 1 base and J by 7 bases, 13 bases remained unmatched. The CDR3 DNA follows: TGTGCCAGTAGTATAGGAGGTAATAGCGGGTTCAGAAATGAGCAGTTCTTC. It translates to CASSIGGNSGFRNEQFF.

The CDR3 nucleotides read TGTGCCAGCAGCTACCGACAGGCTCCGTACGAGCAGTACTTC. This sequence encodes CASSYRQAPYEQYF. The genes are TRBV7-2 and TRBJ2-7; possibly TRBD1 for D (6 bases). Germline CDR1 is SGHTA and CDR2 is FQGNSA. The CDR3 covers 14 residues. Trimming pared 4 bases from V and 4 bases from J, leaving 14 bases between. Combining the CDR3 with reference TRBV7-2 and TRBJ2-7 gives the whole variable domain GAGVSQSPSNKVTEKGKDVELRCDPISGHTALYWYRQSLGQGLEFLIYFQGNSAPDKSGLPSDRFSAERTGGSVSTLTIQRTQQEDSAVYLCASSYRQAPYEQYFGPGTRLTVT.

This chain joins TRBV27 and TRBJ1-4; no definite D call. Germline V lookup: CDR1 MNHEY, CDR2 SMNVEV (reference sequence). V lost 0 bases and J 5 bases, leaving 19 bases between the germline ends. The length of the CDR3 is 18 residues. The CDR3 spells CASSLSAPPTAGNEKLFF. The CDR3 DNA follows: TGTGCCAGCAGTTTATCGGCCCCTCCCACCGCGGGGAATGAAAAACTGTTTTTT.

V and J are TRBV18 and TRBJ1-1; TRBD1 aligns across 8 bases. Trimming removed 2 bases from V and 1 base from J; junction bases left unmatched: 3. The V gene's germline CDR1 is KGHSH and CDR2 LQKENI. This CDR3 has 15 residues. The CDR3 protein is CASSPRQGTNTEAFF. CDR3 nucleotides: TGTGCCAGCTCACCAAGACAGGGGACGAACACTGAAGCTTTCTTT.

The chain combines TRBV28 with TRBJ2-7; no firm D call. The CDR3 is made up of 14 amino acids. Germline CDR1 MDHEN, CDR2 SYDVKM. Trimming removed 4 bases from V and 2 bases from J, with 12 bases in between. CDR3 region: CASSSPKSAYEQYF. CDR3 DNA: TGTGCCAGCAGTTCCCCTAAGTCTGCCTACGAGCAGTACTTC.

The chain has TRBV28 and TRBJ1-4; 8 bases are shared with TRBD1. The length of the CDR3 is 16 residues. V dropped 7 bases and J dropped 6; count of bases not matched to a gene: 13. CDR1 MDHEN and CDR2 SYDVKM come from the germline V gene. The CDR3 coding sequence is TGTGCCAGCACGGGGCCTCAGGGGGCGTCTTATGAAAAACTGTTTTTT. As protein: CASTGPQGASYEKLFF.

This chain links TRBV5-1 with TRBJ2-1; 12 bases align to TRBD2. The CDR3 loop spans 16 amino acids. The V gene end was trimmed by 2 bases and the J gene end by 3 bases; junction bases not matched to a gene: 3. The germline CDR1 and CDR2 sequences are SGHRS and YFSETQ. The CDR3 protein is CASSFGLAGRYNEQFF. CDR3 DNA: TGCGCCAGCAGCTTCGGACTAGCGGGGCGCTACAATGAGCAGTTCTTC.

CDR3 region: CASRLSVGGGTEAFF. CDR3 DNA: TGTGCCAGCAGGCTATCTGTGGGGGGAGGCACTGAAGCTTTCTTT. The chain joins TRBV7-2 to TRBJ1-1, with D perhaps TRBD1 (5 bases). V lost 6 bases, J lost 4 bases, and 18 bases lay in between. CDR1 SGHTA and CDR2 FQGNSA come from the germline V gene. The CDR3 extends over 15 amino acids.

Remarks on this clone: Other DNA sequences of this sample code for an identical CDR3. The CDR3 DNA reads TGTGCCAGCAGCTACGGGACGGGACTCTCTGGAAACACCATATATTTT. Translated, it gives CASSYGTGLSGNTIYF. The gene calls are TRBV7-2 and TRBJ1-3, with D perhaps TRBD1 (5 bases). The CDR3 sequence is 16 residues long. V was shortened by 4 bases and J by 0 bases, with 13 bases between the two germline ends. In germline, CDR1 is SGHTA, CDR2 FQGNSA.

The chain combines TRBV6-5 with TRBJ1-1; perhaps TRBD1 as D (5 bases). Germline loops: CDR1 MNHEY, CDR2 SVGAGI. The V and J ends lost 8 bases and 5 bases respectively, with 12 bases between them. CDR3 size: 12 residues. The CDR3 bases are TGTGCCAGCGGATTGAAGGGGACTGAAGCTTTCTTT. Encoded protein: CASGLKGTEAFF.

The chain uses TRBV9 and TRBJ2-7, with 7 positions matching TRBD1. V was pared by 3 bases and J by 2 bases, with 5 bases of the junction left unmatched. CDR1 and CDR2 from the germline V gene are SGDLS and YYNGEE. This CDR3 spans 14 amino acids. CDR3: CASSAQGQTYEQYF. CDR3 DNA sequence: TGTGCCAGCAGCGCCCAGGGACAGACCTACGAGCAGTACTTC.

The chain joins TRBV4-1 to TRBJ2-5, with TRBD2 as a possible D gene (6 bases). V was trimmed by 1 base and J by 2 bases, leaving 11 bases between them. From germline, CDR1 is MGHRA and CDR2 YSYEKL. The CDR3 is made up of 15 amino acids. CDR3 sequence: CASSQALGTQETQYF. CDR3 in DNA: TGCGCCAGCAGCCAAGCGCTCGGGACTCAAGAGACCCAGTACTTC.

The CDR3 loop is CASSGTGSYEPGANVLTF. As DNA, the CDR3 is TGTGCCAGCAGTGGGACAGGGAGCTATGAGCCTGGGGCCAACGTCCTGACTTTC. V gene TRBV5-6 combines with J gene TRBJ2-6; 9 nucleotides agree with TRBD1. The CDR3 is 18 amino acids. Germline V gene data show CDR1 as SGHDT and CDR2 as YYEEEE. Unmatched junction bases numbered 11, after V lost 5 bases and J lost 2 bases.

The rearrangement joins TRBV5-1 to TRBJ2-7, with TRBD2 matching over 8 bases. Germline CDR1 is SGHRS and CDR2 is YFSETQ. The CDR3 is 15 residues long. Trimming removed 0 bases from V and 7 bases from J; junction bases left unmatched: 9. The DNA of the CDR3 is TGCGCCAGCAGCTTGGATGGGACTAGAACATGGGAGCAGTACTTC. Protein: CASSLDGTRTWEQYF.

In regard to this clone: At the DNA level, this CDR3 is encoded by other sequences in the same sample as well. This chain connects TRBV2 to TRBJ1-6; 8 bases are a match to TRBD1. The V segment lost 5 bases and the J segment 7 bases; nucleotides outside the gene matches: 4. The CDR3 loop spans 14 amino acids. Germline values: CDR1 SNHLY, CDR2 FYNNEI. CDR3 coding DNA: TGTGCCAGCAGTACAGGGGGAGGAAATTCACCCCTCCACTTT. Translation gives CASSTGGGNSPLHF.

The chain couples TRBV7-9 to TRBJ1-2, with 7 bases identical to TRBD1. This CDR3 region has 16 residues. With 4 bases clipped from V and 7 bases from J, the junction kept 15 bases outside the gene matches. CDR1 is SEHNR and CDR2 is FQNEAQ in the germline V gene (reference sequence). The CDR3 DNA sequence: TGTGCCAGCAGCTCGGTGGGACAGTTTTATGGGGGTGGCTACACCTTC. Its translation is CASSSVGQFYGGGYTF.

The chain is built from TRBV7-9 and TRBJ2-5; 8 nucleotides align to TRBD1. Germline V lookup: CDR1 SEHNR, CDR2 FQNEAQ (reference sequence). This CDR3 spans 15 amino acids. Germline trimming cut 5 bases from V and 5 bases from J; bases unmatched to any gene: 10. CDR3 coding DNA: TGTGCCAGCAGCGTGACAGGGGTCCTTGTGGAGACCCAGTACTTC. This sequence encodes CASSVTGVLVETQYF.

V and J are TRBV10-1 and TRBJ1-1; D is unresolved. With 7 bases removed from V and 4 bases from J, the gap between germline ends came to 13 bases. This CDR3 has 13 amino acids. Germline-derived CDR1 and CDR2 are WNHNN and SYGVQD (reference sequence). The CDR3 region has the DNA TGCGCCAGCACCAACGGTTTAGTCACTGAAGCTTTCTTT. Encoded protein: CASTNGLVTEAFF.

Comments on this clone: Germline is not matched at one junction end, which may reflect a read error. The chain couples TRBV20-1 to TRBJ2-1, with D possibly being TRBD2 (5 bases). The CDR3 runs to 11 residues. CDR1 and CDR2 (germline): DFQATT, SNEGSKA (reference sequence). In DNA, the CDR3 is TGCAGTACTAGGTCAGTCAATGAGCAGTTCTTC. The encoded protein is CSTRSVNEQFF.